The present T cell receptor (beta chain) was sequenced within a study of T cell changes during pregnancy in multiple sclerosis. Only in-frame clones appear in the TCRdb table, and some are missing; sequencing was by immunoSEQ multiplex PCR. This repertoire shows about 24,000 clones, about nine tenths found once; its top ten account for approximately 8%. The germline V gene has CDR1 SNHLY and CDR2 FYNNEI. This CDR3 has 11 residues. V was clipped by 7 bases and J by 2 bases, with 3 bases between them. The rearrangement joins TRBV2 to TRBJ1-3, with D uncertain. The material sequenced was CD8+ T cells from peripheral blood mononuclear cells, taken in the first trimester of pregnancy. The source is a female donor in good health, enrolled as a control in a pregnancy study. This chain's CDR3 is CASTPGNTIYF. DNA for the CDR3: TGTGCCAGCACTCCTGGAAACACCATATATTTT. The entire variable domain, with the rest obtained from reference TRBV2 and TRBJ1-3, is as follows: EPEVTQTPSHQVTQMGQEVILRCVPISNHLYFYWYRQILGQKVEFLVSFYNNEISEKSEIFDDQFSVERPDGSNFTLKIRSTKLEDSAMYFCASTPGNTIYFGEGSWLTVV.